This TCR beta chain stems from a study of blood T cell repertoires in COVID-19. Across the whole study: Material from acute and convalescent COVID-19 was sourced from the United States, Italy and Spain. In each case, the material was cDNA or gDNA derived from T cells, B-cell-depleted T cells, or PBMCs.

As processed by the authors: Estimated nucleated cell counts came from reference gene primer amplification. TCRdb's table, derived via immunoSEQ multiplex PCR, lists solely in-frame clones and lacks some. That table supplies the V and J calls and clone size; D and trimming were determined from the DNA. The table shows 150,000 to 200,000 clones, with 88% occurring only once. Germline loops: CDR1 MNHEY, CDR2 SMNVEV (reference sequence). With 3 bases removed from V and 5 bases from J, the gap between germline ends came to 7 bases. The length of the CDR3 is 13 residues. The V gene is TRBV27, the J gene TRBJ2-2; a weak D match, TRBD2 (5 bases). The TCR sequence derives from a man aged 35-49 years with active or convalescent COVID-19. The sample was peripheral blood. CDR3 residues: CASSFPGTGELFF. For the CDR3, the DNA is TGTGCCAGCAGTTTTCCGGGAACCGGGGAGCTGTTTTTT.